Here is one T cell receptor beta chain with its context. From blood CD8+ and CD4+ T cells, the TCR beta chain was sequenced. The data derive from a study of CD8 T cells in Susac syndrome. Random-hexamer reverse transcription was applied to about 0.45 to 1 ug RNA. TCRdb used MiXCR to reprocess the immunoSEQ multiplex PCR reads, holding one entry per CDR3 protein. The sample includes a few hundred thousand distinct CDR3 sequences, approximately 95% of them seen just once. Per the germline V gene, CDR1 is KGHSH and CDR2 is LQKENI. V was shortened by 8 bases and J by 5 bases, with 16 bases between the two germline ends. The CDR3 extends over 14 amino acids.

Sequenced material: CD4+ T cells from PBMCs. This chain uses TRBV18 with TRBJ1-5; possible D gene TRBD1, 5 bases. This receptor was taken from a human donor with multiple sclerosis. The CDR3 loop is CASTLRVGDQPQHF. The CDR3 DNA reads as TGTGCCAGCACCCTTCGGGTAGGGGATCAGCCCCAGCATTTT.